Below are 10 T cell receptor beta chains sequenced from a single sample in a study of T cell repertoires in ileal Crohn's disease. Specified time point: neoterminal ileum biopsy at postoperative endoscopy, about 6 months after surgery. Assay used: immunoSEQ multiplex PCR; TCRdb lists only in-frame clones, some missing. The repertoire consists of roughly 62,000 clones, with around 90% occurring once and the leading ten covering 2% to 2.5%. The sequenced material came from ileal tissue. The receptors derive from an adult with Crohn's disease.

This clone was observed a few times. V and J are TRBV15 and TRBJ1-4, with D tentatively TRBD1 (5 bases). The CDR3 runs 16 residues. Trimming took off 0 bases at V and 2 bases at J, with 10 bases between the two ends. Germline V gene data show CDR1 as LNHNV and CDR2 as YYDKDF (reference sequence). For the CDR3, the DNA is TGTGCCACCAGCAGAGATACAGGAACGACTAATGAAAAACTGTTTTTT. This translates into CATSRDTGTTNEKLFF.

The rearrangement links TRBV6-1 to TRBJ1-2; TRBD1 aligns across 8 bases. Germline assignment: CDR1 MNHNS and CDR2 SASEGT. J was trimmed by 4 bases and V by 8 bases; bases with no gene match: 9. This CDR3 spans 14 amino acids. CDR3 region: CASPEFGTGYGYTF. The CDR3 nucleotides are TGTGCCAGCCCTGAATTTGGGACAGGCTATGGCTACACCTTC.

V usage is TRBV2 and J usage is TRBJ2-3; D is possibly TRBD1 (6 bases). The length of the CDR3 is 14 residues. The V end lost 10 bases, the J end lost 2 bases, and 16 bases lay between the germline ends. Germline V gives CDR1 SNHLY, CDR2 FYNNEI. In DNA form, the CDR3 reads TGTGCCACCCGAGGACAGACCTACACAGATACGCAGTATTTT. Translated: CATRGQTYTDTQYF.

This clone was detected once. The chain combines TRBV4-1 with TRBJ1-1; TRBD1 is a possible D gene (6 bases). Germline values: CDR1 MGHRA, CDR2 YSYEKL. Trimming pared 0 bases from V and 3 bases from J, leaving 11 bases between. The length of the CDR3 is 15 residues. The CDR3 DNA reads as TGCGCCAGCAGCCAAGAGGGCAGGGGTCACACTGAAGCTTTCTTT. Translated: CASSQEGRGHTEAFF.

DNA for the CDR3: TGTGCCAGCAGCCAGAGATCTACAGGGGGCACTGAAGCTTTCTTT. This encodes CASSQRSTGGTEAFF. V and J are TRBV11-3 and TRBJ1-1; 8 nucleotides line up with TRBD1. The CDR3 extends over 15 amino acids. Per germline, CDR1 SGHNT and CDR2 YENEEA. After removal of 5 bases from V and 4 bases from J, the junction contained 9 bases not matched to a gene.

The chain couples TRBV6-5 to TRBJ1-5; 8 nucleotides line up with TRBD1. CDR3 size: 14 residues. J lost 2 bases, V lost 6 bases, and 3 bases had no gene match. Germline loops: CDR1 MNHEY, CDR2 SVGAGI. In DNA form, the CDR3 reads TGTGCCAGCAGCAAGACAGGGGGCAATCAGCCCCAGCATTTT. This sequence encodes CASSKTGGNQPQHF.

This sequence joins TRBV29-1 and TRBJ1-1, with 7 positions matching TRBD1. The CDR3 runs to 13 residues. V shed 6 bases, J shed 0 bases, and the junction held 4 bases outside the gene matches. Germline CDR1 SQVTM, CDR2 ANQGSEA. For the CDR3, the DNA is TGCAGCGTAACAGGGGCCATGAACACTGAAGCTTTCTTT. Its translation is CSVTGAMNTEAFF.

V gene TRBV11-2 combines with J gene TRBJ1-2; D remains ambiguous. Germline CDR1 reads SGHAT; CDR2 reads FQNNGV. V was shortened by 0 bases and J by 8 bases, with 7 bases between the two germline ends. This CDR3 has 12 amino acids. This CDR3 is CASSLDLQGYTF. The CDR3 DNA sequence: TGTGCCAGCAGCTTAGACCTGCAGGGCTACACCTTC.

In nucleotides, the CDR3 is TGTGCCAGCAGCGTAGCTACCGGGGCCGGGGAGCTGTTTTTT. The encoded protein is CASSVATGAGELFF. The chain recombines TRBV9 with TRBJ2-2, with D maybe TRBD2 (5 bases). The ends were cut back, 0 bases at V and 6 bases at J, with 9 bases in the middle. In germline, CDR1 is SGDLS, CDR2 YYNGEE. There are 14 residues in the CDR3. The whole variable domain, remainder taken from reference TRBV9 and TRBJ2-2, is DSGVTQTPKHLITATGQRVTLRCSPRSGDLSVYWYQQSLDQGLQFLIQYYNGEERAKGNILERFSAQQFPDLHSELNLSSLELGDSALYFCASSVATGAGELFFGEGSRLTVL.

CDR3: CASSQVTLGEQFF. CDR3 coding DNA: TGTGCCAGCAGCCAGGTGACACTCGGTGAGCAGTTCTTC. The V call is TRBV14, the J call TRBJ2-1; no definite D call. Germline V lookup: CDR1 SGHDN, CDR2 FVKESK. This CDR3 region has 13 residues. The V end lost 3 bases, the J end lost 9 bases, and 12 bases lay between the germline ends.